The 21 T cell receptor beta chains below were found in one sample sequenced in a study of T cells after posttransplantation cyclophosphamide. Repertoires were generated with immunoSEQ multiplex PCR, while TCRdb's copy carries only in-frame clones and drops some. The data show approximately 35,000 clones, with none appearing a single time. Input material: PBMCs. The origin of the receptors is a woman aged 25 to 45 in good health and a related stem cell transplant donor.

Ten or more counts support this clone. The V gene is TRBV6-2 or TRBV6-3, the J gene TRBJ1-2; 7 nucleotides align to TRBD1. Trimming took 6 bases from V and 5 from J; bases not matched to a gene: 9. The CDR3 totals 14 residues. Germline CDR1 reads MNHEY; CDR2 reads SVGEGT. The CDR3 DNA sequence: TGTGCCAGCAGACGACAGACAGGGATATATGGCTACACCTTC. As protein: CASRRQTGIYGYTF.

There are a few counts of this clone. The gene calls are TRBV5-6 and TRBJ1-2; D perhaps matches TRBD1 (6 bases). CDR1 SGHDT and CDR2 YYEEEE come from the germline V gene. This CDR3 has 15 amino acids. V dropped 2 bases and J dropped 3 bases, with 14 bases sitting between them. CDR3 DNA: TGTGCCAGCAGCTTTGCTGGGGACACGTACTATGGCTACACCTTC. It translates to CASSFAGDTYYGYTF.

Ten or more counts support this clone. This sequence joins TRBV7-9 and TRBJ1-1; maybe TRBD1 (6 bases). Germline assignment: CDR1 SEHNR and CDR2 FQNEAQ (reference sequence). Deletions cut 3 bases from V and 6 bases from J, with 11 bases between. The CDR3 length is 13 residues. The CDR3, as DNA: TGTGCCAGCAGCTTTTCCACAGGGTCTGAAGCTTTCTTT. Translated, it gives CASSFSTGSEAFF.

In its sample, this clone was seen a few times. V is TRBV6-5 and J is TRBJ2-7, with 10 bases aligning to TRBD2. The CDR3 length is 16 residues. Trimming removed 0 bases from V and 2 bases from J; junction bases left unmatched: 4. Looked up from germline, CDR1 is MNHEY and CDR2 is SVGAGI. In DNA, the CDR3 is TGTGCCAGCAGTTACTCTGGTCTAGCGGGGGCCTACGAGCAGTACTTC. Translating gives CASSYSGLAGAYEQYF.

This clone came up many times. J is TRBJ1-3 and V is TRBV6-1; TRBD1 agrees at 8 bases. The CDR3 loop spans 16 amino acids. Germline assignment: CDR1 MNHNS and CDR2 SASEGT. V shed 4 bases and J 11 bases; nucleotides not matched to a gene: 16. The CDR3 coding sequence is TGTGCCAGCAGTGGGACGGGGCGGACAGGGATTTATGCCATATATTTT. Amino acid sequence: CASSGTGRTGIYAIYF.

This clone was counted ten times or more. J is TRBJ1-5 and V is TRBV2, with D tentatively TRBD1 (6 bases). The V gene lost 5 bases and the J gene lost 4 bases, with 15 bases spanning the gap. Germline values: CDR1 SNHLY, CDR2 FYNNEI. The CDR3 has 15 amino acids. CDR3 residues: CASSQTGKENQPQHF. Written as DNA, the CDR3 is TGTGCCAGCAGTCAAACAGGGAAGGAAAATCAGCCCCAGCATTTT.

The V call is TRBV29-1, the J call TRBJ1-5; TRBD1 is a possible D gene (6 bases). Trimming took 6 bases from V and 11 from J, leaving 23 bases between them. The CDR3 runs to 14 residues. CDR1 SQVTM and CDR2 ANQGSEA come from the germline V gene. The CDR3 DNA sequence: TGCAGCGTGGCATCGGGACATAATTCGGCAGCCCAGCATTTT. This codes for CSVASGHNSAAQHF.

This clone was observed at least ten times. The chain links TRBV5-5 to TRBJ1-3; D is unclear. The CDR3 has 13 residues. V gave up 4 bases and J gave up 3 bases, with 8 bases separating them. CDR1 and CDR2 from the germline V gene are SGHKS and YYEKEE (reference sequence). CDR3 nucleotides: TGTGCCAGCAGCCCCGTAGTTGGAAACACCATATATTTT. It codes for CASSPVVGNTIYF.

This chain connects TRBV5-1 to TRBJ1-2; 8 bases map to TRBD1. This CDR3 is built from 17 residues. Per germline, CDR1 SGHRS and CDR2 YFSETQ. Trimming at V came to 1 base and at J to 2 bases, leaving 10 bases not matched to a gene. The CDR3 DNA sequence: TGCGCCAGCAGCTTGCGGACAGGGAGTTCAGCCAACTATGGCTACACCTTC. It translates to CASSLRTGSSANYGYTF. Filled out from reference TRBV5-1 and TRBJ1-2, the complete variable domain reads KAGVTQTPRYLIKTRGQQVTLSCSPISGHRSVSWYQQTPGQGLQFLFEYFSETQRNKGNFPGRFSGRQFSNSRSEMNVSTLELGDSALYLCASSLRTGSSANYGYTFGSGTRLTVV.

This clone came up a few times. The V gene is TRBV6-5, the J gene TRBJ2-1; 11 positions agree with TRBD2. Germline V gene sequence: CDR1 MNHEY, CDR2 SVGAGI. With 5 bases clipped from V and 8 bases from J, the junction kept 8 bases outside the gene matches. CDR3 length equals 15 residues. Here the CDR3 DNA reads TGTGCCAGCAGTAGCCTAGCGGGGGGCGACTATGAGCAGTTCTTC. Amino acid sequence: CASSSLAGGDYEQFF.

This clone was counted many times. The genes are TRBV7-2 and TRBJ1-3; tentative D call: TRBD1 (5 bases). Germline lookup yields CDR1 SGHTA and CDR2 FQGNSA. Trimming took off 5 bases at V and 0 bases at J, with 17 bases between the two ends. The CDR3 totals 17 residues. The CDR3 sequence is CASSRGREINSGNTIYF. Here the CDR3 DNA reads TGTGCCAGCAGCCGAGGCAGGGAGATAAACTCTGGAAACACCATATATTTT.

This clone was counted at least ten times. The V and J genes are TRBV29-1 and TRBJ1-1; TRBD1 matches 7 bases. Germline assignment: CDR1 SQVTM and CDR2 ANQGSEA. V shed 6 bases, J shed 5 bases, and the junction held 3 bases outside the gene matches. The CDR3 consists of 11 residues. The CDR3 coding sequence is TGCAGCGTGGGCAGGGGGACTGAAGCTTTCTTT. Translating it yields CSVGRGTEAFF.

This clone was observed many times. V gene TRBV7-2 combines with J gene TRBJ2-1; D is perhaps TRBD2 (7 bases). V gave up 8 bases and J gave up 1 base, with 15 bases separating them. This CDR3 comprises 15 residues. From germline, CDR1 is SGHTA and CDR2 FQGNSA. The CDR3 region has the DNA TGTGCCAGCGGAGAGGGGGGGGGTTCCTACAATGAGCAGTTCTTC. Translating gives CASGEGGGSYNEQFF.

At least ten counts were recorded for this clone. This chain links TRBV6-4 with TRBJ2-3, with TRBD2 as a possible D gene (7 bases). V lost 2 bases to trimming and J lost 0 bases, with 9 bases between them. Germline CDR1 reads MRHNA; CDR2 reads SNTAGT. There are 15 residues in the CDR3. This CDR3 is CASSDGGASTDTQYF. The CDR3 DNA reads TGTGCCAGCAGTGACGGGGGGGCTAGCACAGATACGCAGTATTTT.

The sample holds many counts of this clone. This chain connects TRBV19 to TRBJ2-7; the D is unclear. The CDR3 has 14 residues. The germline V gene has CDR1 LNHDA and CDR2 SQIVND (reference sequence). Trimming pared 1 base from V and 0 bases from J, leaving 7 bases between. The CDR3 is CASSIGTVSYEQYF. Here the CDR3 DNA reads TGTGCCAGTAGTATAGGAACAGTCTCCTACGAGCAGTACTTC.

In its sample, this clone was seen many times. V gene TRBV9 combines with J gene TRBJ1-1; D uncertain. Germline values: CDR1 SGDLS, CDR2 YYNGEE. Trimming removed 1 base at V and 4 bases at J, with 8 bases between. This CDR3 contains 13 residues. CDR3 in amino acids: CASSVFSSTEAFF. Written as DNA, the CDR3 is TGTGCCAGCAGCGTATTTTCATCCACTGAAGCTTTCTTT.

This clone has a count of ten or more. This rearrangement joins TRBV6-2 or TRBV6-3 to TRBJ2-7, with 7 bases fitting TRBD1. V lost 0 bases and J lost 6; bases outside the gene matches: 2. This CDR3 has 13 residues. Germline V gene data show CDR1 as MNHEY and CDR2 as SVGEGT. CDR3 sequence (DNA): TGTGCCAGCAGTTACTCCGGGACAGCCGAGCAGTACTTC. It specifies CASSYSGTAEQYF.

This clone was detected many times. This chain links TRBV4-3 with TRBJ1-6, with 7 bases matching TRBD1. The trim removed 5 bases at V and 2 bases at J, leaving 3 bases unmatched. Germline lookup yields CDR1 LGHNA and CDR2 YSLEER. The CDR3 is made up of 15 amino acids. The CDR3 nucleotides are TGCGCCAGCAGCTCGGGACAGACCTATAATTCACCCCTCCACTTT. It codes for CASSSGQTYNSPLHF.

This clone was recorded many times. The V call is TRBV5-1, the J call TRBJ2-7; 11 bases map to TRBD2. The CDR3 is made up of 14 amino acids. V dropped 0 bases and J dropped 7; count of bases not matched to a gene: 3. Germline V gives CDR1 SGHRS, CDR2 YFSETQ. CDR3 region: CASSLDLAGGEQYF. CDR3 in DNA: TGCGCCAGCAGCTTGGACCTAGCGGGGGGAGAGCAGTACTTC.

This clone was seen ten or more times. This chain links TRBV15 with TRBJ1-1; 7 bases align to TRBD1. Trimming took 1 base from V and 11 from J; bases not matched to a gene: 7. This CDR3 is 13 amino acids long. From germline, CDR1 is LNHNV and CDR2 YYDKDF (reference sequence). CDR3: CATSRALDRVAFF. CDR3 coding DNA: TGTGCCACCAGCAGAGCCCTAGACAGGGTGGCTTTCTTT.

This clone has only a few counts. The chain joins TRBV19 to TRBJ1-5; TRBD1 might be the D (6 bases). V lost 5 bases and J lost 7, with 30 bases in between. Germline-derived CDR1 and CDR2 are LNHDA and SQIVND (reference sequence). The CDR3 sequence is 19 residues long. CDR3 protein: CASSFYSGVHLLRGQPQHF. The CDR3 DNA is TGTGCCAGTAGTTTTTATTCAGGGGTTCACCTCCTCCGGGGCCAGCCCCAGCATTTT.